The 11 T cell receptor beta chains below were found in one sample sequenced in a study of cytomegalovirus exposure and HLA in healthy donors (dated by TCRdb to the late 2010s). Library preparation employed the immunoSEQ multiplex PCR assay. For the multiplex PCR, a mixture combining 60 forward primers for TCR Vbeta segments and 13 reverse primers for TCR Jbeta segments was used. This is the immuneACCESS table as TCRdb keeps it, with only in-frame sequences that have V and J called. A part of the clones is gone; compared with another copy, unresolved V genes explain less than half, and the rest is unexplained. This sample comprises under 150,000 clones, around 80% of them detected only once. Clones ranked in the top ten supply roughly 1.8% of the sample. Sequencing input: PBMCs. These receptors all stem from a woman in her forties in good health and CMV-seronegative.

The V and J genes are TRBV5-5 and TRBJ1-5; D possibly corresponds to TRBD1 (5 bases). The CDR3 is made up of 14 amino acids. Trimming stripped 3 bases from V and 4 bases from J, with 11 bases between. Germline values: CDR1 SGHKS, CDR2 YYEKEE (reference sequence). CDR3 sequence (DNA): TGTGCCAGCAGCTCGGACATCCCGAATCAGCCCCAGCATTTT. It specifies CASSSDIPNQPQHF.

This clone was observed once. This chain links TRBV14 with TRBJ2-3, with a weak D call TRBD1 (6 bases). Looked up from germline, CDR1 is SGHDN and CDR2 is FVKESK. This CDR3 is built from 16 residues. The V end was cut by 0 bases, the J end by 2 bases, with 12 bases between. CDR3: CASSQDGGQLTDTQYF. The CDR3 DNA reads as TGTGCCAGCAGCCAAGATGGGGGCCAGCTCACAGATACGCAGTATTTT.

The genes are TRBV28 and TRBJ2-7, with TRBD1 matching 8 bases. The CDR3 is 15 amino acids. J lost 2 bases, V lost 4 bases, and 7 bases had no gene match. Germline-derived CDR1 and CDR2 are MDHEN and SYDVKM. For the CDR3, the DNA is TGTGCCAGCAGTTCCCCCAGGGGGCCTACCTACGAGCAGTACTTC. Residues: CASSSPRGPTYEQYF.

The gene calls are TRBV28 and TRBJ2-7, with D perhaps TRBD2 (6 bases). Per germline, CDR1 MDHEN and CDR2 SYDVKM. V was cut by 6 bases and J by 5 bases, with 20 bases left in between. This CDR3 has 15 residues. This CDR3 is CASSVGGSTSHEQYF. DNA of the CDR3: TGTGCCAGCAGCGTGGGAGGCTCTACAAGCCACGAGCAGTACTTC.

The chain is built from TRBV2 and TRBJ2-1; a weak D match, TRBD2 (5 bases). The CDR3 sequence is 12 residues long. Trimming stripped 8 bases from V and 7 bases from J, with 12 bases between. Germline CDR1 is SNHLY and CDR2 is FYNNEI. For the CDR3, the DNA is TGTGCCAGCGATCTAGAGGGTAATGAGCAGTTCTTC. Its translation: CASDLEGNEQFF.

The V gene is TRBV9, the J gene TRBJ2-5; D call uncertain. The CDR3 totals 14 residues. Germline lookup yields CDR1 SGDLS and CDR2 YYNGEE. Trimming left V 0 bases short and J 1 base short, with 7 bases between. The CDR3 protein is CASSVGAAQETQYF. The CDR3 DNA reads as TGTGCCAGCAGCGTAGGCGCGGCCCAAGAGACCCAGTACTTC. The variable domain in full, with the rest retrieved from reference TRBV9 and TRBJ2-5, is DSGVTQTPKHLITATGQRVTLRCSPRSGDLSVYWYQQSLDQGLQFLIQYYNGEERAKGNILERFSAQQFPDLHSELNLSSLELGDSALYFCASSVGAAQETQYFGPGTRLLVL.

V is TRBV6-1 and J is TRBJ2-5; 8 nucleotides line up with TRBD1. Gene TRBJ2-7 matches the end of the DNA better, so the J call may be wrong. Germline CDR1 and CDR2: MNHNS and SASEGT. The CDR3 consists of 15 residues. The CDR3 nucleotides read TGTGCCAGCAGTCAGGACAGGGCCCGACCTTACGAGCAGTACTTC. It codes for CASSQDRARPYEQYF.

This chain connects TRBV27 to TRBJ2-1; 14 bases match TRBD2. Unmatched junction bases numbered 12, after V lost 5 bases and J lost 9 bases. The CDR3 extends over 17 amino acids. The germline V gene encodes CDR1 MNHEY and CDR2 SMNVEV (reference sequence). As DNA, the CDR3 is TGTGCCAGCAGTCCCCCCTCCGGGACTAGCGGGAGTAGTGAGCAGTTCTTC. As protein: CASSPPSGTSGSSEQFF.

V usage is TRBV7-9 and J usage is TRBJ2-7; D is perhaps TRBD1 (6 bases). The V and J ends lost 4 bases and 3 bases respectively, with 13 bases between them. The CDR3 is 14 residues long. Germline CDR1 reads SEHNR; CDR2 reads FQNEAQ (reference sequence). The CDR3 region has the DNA TGTGCCAGCAGCTCCCTGGGGGCGGGCTACGAGCAGTACTTC. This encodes CASSSLGAGYEQYF.

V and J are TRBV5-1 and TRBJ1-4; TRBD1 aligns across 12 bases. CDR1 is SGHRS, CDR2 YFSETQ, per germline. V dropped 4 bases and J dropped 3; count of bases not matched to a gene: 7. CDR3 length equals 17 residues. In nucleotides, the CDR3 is TGCGCCAGCAGCCGGGGGACAGGGGGCAGGTCTAATGAAAAACTGTTTTTT. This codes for CASSRGTGGRSNEKLFF. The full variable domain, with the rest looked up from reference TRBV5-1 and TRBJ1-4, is KAGVTQTPRYLIKTRGQQVTLSCSPISGHRSVSWYQQTPGQGLQFLFEYFSETQRNKGNFPGRFSGRQFSNSRSEMNVSTLELGDSALYLCASSRGTGGRSNEKLFFGSGTQLSVL.

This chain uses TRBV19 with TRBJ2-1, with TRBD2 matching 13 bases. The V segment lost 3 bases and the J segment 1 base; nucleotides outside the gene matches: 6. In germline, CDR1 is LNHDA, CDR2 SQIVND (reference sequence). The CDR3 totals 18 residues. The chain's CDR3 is CASSMRTSGSGSYNEQFF. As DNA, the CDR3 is TGTGCCAGTAGTATGCGGACTAGCGGGAGTGGGTCCTACAATGAGCAGTTCTTC.